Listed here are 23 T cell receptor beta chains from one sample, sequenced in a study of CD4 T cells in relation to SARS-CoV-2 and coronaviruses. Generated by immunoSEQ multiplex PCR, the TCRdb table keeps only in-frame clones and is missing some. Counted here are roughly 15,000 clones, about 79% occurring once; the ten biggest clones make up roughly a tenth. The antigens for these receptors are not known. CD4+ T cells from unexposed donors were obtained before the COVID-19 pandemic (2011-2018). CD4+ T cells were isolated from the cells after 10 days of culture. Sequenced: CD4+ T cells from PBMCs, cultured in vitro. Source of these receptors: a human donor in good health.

The CDR3 protein is CASSLRGGRGNEQFF. The CDR3 DNA is TGTGCCAGCAGCTTAAGGGGGGGCCGCGGAAATGAGCAGTTCTTC. This rearrangement joins TRBV7-2 to TRBJ2-1; D possibly corresponds to TRBD2 (7 bases). CDR3 length equals 15 residues. CDR1 SGHTA and CDR2 FQGNSA come from the germline V gene. Trimming took 2 bases from V and 7 from J, leaving 15 bases between them.

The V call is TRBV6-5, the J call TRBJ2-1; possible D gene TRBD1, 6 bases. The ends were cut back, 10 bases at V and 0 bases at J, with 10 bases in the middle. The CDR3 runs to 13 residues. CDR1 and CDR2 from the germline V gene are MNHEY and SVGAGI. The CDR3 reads CAIQGLSYNEQFF. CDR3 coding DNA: TGTGCCATTCAGGGGCTCTCCTACAATGAGCAGTTCTTC.

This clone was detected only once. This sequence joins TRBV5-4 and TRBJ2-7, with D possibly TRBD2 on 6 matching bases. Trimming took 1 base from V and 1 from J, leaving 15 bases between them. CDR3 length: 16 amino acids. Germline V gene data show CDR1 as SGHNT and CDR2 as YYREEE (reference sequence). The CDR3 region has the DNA TGTGCCAGCAGCTTGAGGCAGGCGGGGCAGTCCTACGAGCAGTACTTC. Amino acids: CASSLRQAGQSYEQYF.

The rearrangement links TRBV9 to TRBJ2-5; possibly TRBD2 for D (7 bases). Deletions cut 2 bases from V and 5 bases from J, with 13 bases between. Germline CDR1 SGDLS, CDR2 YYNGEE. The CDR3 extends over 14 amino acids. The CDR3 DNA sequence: TGTGCCAGCAGCGTGGTACAGGGAGGGGAGACCCAGTACTTC. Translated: CASSVVQGGETQYF.

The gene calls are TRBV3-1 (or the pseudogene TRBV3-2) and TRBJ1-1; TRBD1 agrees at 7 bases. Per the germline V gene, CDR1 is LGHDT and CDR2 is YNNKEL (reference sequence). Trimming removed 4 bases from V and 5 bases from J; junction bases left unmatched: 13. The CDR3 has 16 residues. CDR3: CASSPSEGARRTEAFF. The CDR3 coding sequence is TGTGCCAGCAGCCCTTCTGAGGGGGCGCGTCGGACTGAAGCTTTCTTT.

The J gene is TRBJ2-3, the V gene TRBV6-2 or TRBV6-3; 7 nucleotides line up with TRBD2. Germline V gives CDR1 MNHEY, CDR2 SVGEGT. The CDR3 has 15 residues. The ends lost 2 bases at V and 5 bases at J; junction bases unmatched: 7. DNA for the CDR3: TGTGCCAGCAGTTACGGAGCGGGAATAGGAGATACGCAGTATTTT. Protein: CASSYGAGIGDTQYF.

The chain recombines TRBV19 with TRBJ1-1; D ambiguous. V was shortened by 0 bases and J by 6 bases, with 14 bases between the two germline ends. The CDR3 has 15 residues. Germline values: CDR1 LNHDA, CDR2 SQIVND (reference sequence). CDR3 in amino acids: CASSIDWKVRAEAFF. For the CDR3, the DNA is TGTGCCAGTAGTATAGATTGGAAGGTTCGGGCTGAAGCTTTCTTT.

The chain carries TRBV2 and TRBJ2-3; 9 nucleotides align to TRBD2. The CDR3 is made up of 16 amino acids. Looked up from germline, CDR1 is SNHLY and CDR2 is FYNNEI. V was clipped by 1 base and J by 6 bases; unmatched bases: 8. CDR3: CASSEGVLAGRDTQYF. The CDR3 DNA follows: TGTGCCAGCAGTGAAGGGGTCCTAGCGGGAAGGGATACGCAGTATTTT.

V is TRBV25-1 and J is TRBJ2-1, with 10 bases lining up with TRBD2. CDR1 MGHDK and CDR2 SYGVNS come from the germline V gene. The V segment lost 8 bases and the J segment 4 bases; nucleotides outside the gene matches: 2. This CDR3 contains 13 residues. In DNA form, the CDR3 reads TGTGCCAGCGGGACTAGCGCATACAATGAGCAGTTCTTC. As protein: CASGTSAYNEQFF.

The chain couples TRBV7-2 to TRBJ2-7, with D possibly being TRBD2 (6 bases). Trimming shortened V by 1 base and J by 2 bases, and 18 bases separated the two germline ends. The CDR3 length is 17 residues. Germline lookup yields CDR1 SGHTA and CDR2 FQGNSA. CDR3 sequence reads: CASSLGGGIRVPYEQYF. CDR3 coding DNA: TGTGCCAGCAGCTTAGGGGGCGGGATCCGAGTACCCTACGAGCAGTACTTC.

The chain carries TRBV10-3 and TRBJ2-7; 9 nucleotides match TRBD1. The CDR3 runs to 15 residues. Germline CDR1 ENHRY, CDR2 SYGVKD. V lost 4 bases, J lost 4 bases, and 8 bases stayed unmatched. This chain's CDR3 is CAISGGDRDGYEQYF. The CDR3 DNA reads TGTGCCATCAGTGGAGGGGACAGGGACGGGTACGAGCAGTACTTC.

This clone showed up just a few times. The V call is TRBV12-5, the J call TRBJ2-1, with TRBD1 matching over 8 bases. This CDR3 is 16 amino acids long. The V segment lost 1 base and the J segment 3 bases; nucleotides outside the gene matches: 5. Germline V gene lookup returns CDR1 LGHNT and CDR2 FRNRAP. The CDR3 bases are TGTGCTAGTGGTTTGGGGACAGGGAACTTCTACAATGAGCAGTTCTTC. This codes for CASGLGTGNFYNEQFF.

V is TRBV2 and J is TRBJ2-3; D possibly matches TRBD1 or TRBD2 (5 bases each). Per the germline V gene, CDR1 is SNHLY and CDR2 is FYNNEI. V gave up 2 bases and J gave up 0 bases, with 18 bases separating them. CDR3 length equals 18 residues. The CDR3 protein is CASSEPWGTAASTDTQYF. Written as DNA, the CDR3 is TGTGCCAGCAGTGAACCCTGGGGGACGGCCGCTAGCACAGATACGCAGTATTTT.

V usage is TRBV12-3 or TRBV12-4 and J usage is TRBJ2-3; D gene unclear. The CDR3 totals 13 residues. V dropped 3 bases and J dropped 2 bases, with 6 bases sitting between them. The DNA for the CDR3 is TGTGCCAGCAGTTTTGCACCCACAGATACGCAGTATTTT. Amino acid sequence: CASSFAPTDTQYF.

The CDR3 region has the DNA TGTGCCAGCAGCTTGTTTAGATATACAGGGGACTTTAAAGAGACCCAGTACTTC. Amino acids: CASSLFRYTGDFKETQYF. This chain uses TRBV5-6 with TRBJ2-5, with D maybe TRBD1 (7 bases). V was cut by 1 base and J by 3 bases, with 22 bases left in between. Germline V gene sequence: CDR1 SGHDT, CDR2 YYEEEE. The CDR3 loop spans 18 amino acids.

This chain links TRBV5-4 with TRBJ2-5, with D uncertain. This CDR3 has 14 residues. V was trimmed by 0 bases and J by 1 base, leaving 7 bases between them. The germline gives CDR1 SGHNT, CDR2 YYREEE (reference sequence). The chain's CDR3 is CASSLVGSQETQYF. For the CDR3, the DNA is TGTGCCAGCAGCTTGGTCGGCAGCCAAGAGACCCAGTACTTC.

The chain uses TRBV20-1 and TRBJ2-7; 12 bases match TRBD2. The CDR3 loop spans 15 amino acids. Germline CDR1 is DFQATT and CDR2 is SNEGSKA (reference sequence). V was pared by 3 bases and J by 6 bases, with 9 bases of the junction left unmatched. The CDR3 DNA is TGCAGTGCTAGTTCGACTAGCGGGAGCTTGGGCGAGCAGTACTTC. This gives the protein CSASSTSGSLGEQYF.

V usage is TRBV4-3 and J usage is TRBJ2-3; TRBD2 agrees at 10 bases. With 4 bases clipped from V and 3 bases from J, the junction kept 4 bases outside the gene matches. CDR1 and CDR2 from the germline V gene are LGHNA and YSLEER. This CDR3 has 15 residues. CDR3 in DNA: TGCGCCAGCAGCCGAGCGGGGGGGTATACAGATACGCAGTATTTT. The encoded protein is CASSRAGGYTDTQYF.

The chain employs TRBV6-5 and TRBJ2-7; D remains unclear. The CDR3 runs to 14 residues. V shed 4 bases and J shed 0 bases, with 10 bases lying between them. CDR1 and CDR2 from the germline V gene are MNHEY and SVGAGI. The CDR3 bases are TGTGCCAGCAGTTGGGGATTGGGCTCCTACGAGCAGTACTTC. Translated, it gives CASSWGLGSYEQYF.

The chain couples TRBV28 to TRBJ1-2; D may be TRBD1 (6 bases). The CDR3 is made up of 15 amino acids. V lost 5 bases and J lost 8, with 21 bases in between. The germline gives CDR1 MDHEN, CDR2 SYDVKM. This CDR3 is CASSPGGQSRRGYTF. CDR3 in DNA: TGTGCCAGCAGTCCGGGGGGGCAAAGTAGGCGGGGCTACACCTTC.

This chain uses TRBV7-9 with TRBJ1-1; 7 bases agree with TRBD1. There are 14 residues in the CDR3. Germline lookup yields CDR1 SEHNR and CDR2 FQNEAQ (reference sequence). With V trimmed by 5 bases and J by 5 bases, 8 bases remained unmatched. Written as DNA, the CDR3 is TGTGCCAGCAGCCTCTTCTCAGGGGGGACTGAAGCTTTCTTT. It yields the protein CASSLFSGGTEAFF.

Here the CDR3 reads CASNPGVGRGGKMETQYF. The CDR3 region has the DNA TGTGCCAGCAACCCGGGAGTAGGCAGGGGTGGGAAAATGGAGACCCAGTACTTC. The chain couples TRBV2 to TRBJ2-5; the D gene could be TRBD1 or TRBD2 (6 bases each). The CDR3 has 18 residues. The V gene's germline CDR1 is SNHLY and CDR2 FYNNEI. The V end lost 7 bases, the J end lost 5 bases, and 29 bases lay between the germline ends.

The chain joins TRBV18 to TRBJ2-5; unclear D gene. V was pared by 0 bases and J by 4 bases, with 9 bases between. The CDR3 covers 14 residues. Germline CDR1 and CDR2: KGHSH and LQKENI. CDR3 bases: TGTGCCAGCTCACCACCCGAGGCCCGAGAGACCCAGTACTTC. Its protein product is CASSPPEARETQYF.